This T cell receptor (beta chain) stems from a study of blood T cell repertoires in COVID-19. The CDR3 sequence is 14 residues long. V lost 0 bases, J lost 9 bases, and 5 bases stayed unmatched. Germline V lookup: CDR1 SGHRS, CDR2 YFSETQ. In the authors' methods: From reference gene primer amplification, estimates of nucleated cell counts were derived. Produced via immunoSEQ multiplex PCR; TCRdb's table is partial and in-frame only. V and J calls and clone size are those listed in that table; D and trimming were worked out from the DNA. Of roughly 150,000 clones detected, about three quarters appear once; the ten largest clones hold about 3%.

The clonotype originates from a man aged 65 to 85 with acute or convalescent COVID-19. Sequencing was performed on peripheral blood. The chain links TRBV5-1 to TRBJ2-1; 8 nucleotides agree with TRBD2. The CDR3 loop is CASSLAQAGAEQFF. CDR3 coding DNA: TGCGCCAGCAGCTTGGCCCAAGCGGGAGCTGAGCAGTTCTTC. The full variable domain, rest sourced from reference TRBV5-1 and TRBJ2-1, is KAGVTQTPRYLIKTRGQQVTLSCSPISGHRSVSWYQQTPGQGLQFLFEYFSETQRNKGNFPGRFSGRQFSNSRSEMNVSTLELGDSALYLCASSLAQAGAEQFFGPGTRLTVL.